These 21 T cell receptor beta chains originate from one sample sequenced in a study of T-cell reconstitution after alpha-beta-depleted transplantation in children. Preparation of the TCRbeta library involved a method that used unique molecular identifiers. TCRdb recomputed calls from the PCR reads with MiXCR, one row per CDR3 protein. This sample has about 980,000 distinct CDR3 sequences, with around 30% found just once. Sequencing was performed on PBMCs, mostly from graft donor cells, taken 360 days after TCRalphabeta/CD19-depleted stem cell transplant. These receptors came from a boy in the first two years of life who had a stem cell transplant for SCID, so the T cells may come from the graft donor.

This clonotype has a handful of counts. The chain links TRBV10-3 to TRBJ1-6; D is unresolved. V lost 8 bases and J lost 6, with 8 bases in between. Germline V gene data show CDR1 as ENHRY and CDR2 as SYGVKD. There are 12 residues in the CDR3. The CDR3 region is CAIGPFNSPLHF. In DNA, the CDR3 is TGTGCCATCGGCCCGTTTAATTCACCCCTCCACTTT.

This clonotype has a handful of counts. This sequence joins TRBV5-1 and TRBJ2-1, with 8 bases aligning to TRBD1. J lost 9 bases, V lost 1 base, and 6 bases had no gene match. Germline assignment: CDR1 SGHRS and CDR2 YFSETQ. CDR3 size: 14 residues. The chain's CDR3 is CASSLPGGWSEQFF. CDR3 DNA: TGCGCCAGCAGCTTGCCAGGGGGCTGGAGTGAGCAGTTCTTC.

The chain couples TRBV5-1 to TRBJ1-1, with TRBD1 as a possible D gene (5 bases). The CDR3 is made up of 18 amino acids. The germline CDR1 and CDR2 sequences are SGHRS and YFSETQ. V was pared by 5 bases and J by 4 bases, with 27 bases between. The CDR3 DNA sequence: TGCGCCAGCAGAATGGCCCCGGGGGAGTCCAACAGCCGCACTGAAGCTTTCTTT. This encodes CASRMAPGESNSRTEAFF.

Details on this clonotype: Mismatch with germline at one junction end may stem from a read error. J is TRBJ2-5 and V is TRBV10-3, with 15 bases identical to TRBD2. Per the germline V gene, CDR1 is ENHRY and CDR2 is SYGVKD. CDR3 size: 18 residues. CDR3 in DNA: TGTACCATCAGCCAGGGACTAGCGGGGGGCCGGCCGCAAGAGACCCAGTACTTC. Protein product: CTISQGLAGGRPQETQYF.

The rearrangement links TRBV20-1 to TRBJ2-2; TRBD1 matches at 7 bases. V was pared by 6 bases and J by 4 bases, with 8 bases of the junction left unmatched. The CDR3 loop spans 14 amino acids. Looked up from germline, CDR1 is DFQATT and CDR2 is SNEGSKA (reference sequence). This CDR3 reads CSAPIQGRTGELFF. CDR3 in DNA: TGCAGTGCACCCATACAGGGGCGCACCGGGGAGCTGTTTTTT.

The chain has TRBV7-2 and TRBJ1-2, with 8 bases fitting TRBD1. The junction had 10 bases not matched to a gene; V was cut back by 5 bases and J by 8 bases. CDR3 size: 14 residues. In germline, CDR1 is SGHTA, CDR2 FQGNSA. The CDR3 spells CASSQRTGTGGYTF. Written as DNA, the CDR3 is TGTGCCAGCAGCCAAAGGACAGGGACAGGAGGCTACACCTTC.

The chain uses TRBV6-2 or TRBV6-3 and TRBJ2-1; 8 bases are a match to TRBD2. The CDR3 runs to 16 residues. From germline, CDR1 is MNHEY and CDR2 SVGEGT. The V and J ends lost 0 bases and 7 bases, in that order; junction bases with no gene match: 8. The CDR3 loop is CASSYSGAGGRNEQFF. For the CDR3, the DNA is TGTGCCAGCAGTTACTCCGGGGCGGGGGGCAGGAATGAGCAGTTCTTC.

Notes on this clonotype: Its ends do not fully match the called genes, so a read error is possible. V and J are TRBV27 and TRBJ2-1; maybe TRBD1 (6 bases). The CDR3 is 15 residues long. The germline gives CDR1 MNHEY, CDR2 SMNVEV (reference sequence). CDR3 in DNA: TGTGCCGGCAGTCCGACCTCACAGGGTAACTTAGAGCAGTTCTTC. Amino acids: CAGSPTSQGNLEQFF.

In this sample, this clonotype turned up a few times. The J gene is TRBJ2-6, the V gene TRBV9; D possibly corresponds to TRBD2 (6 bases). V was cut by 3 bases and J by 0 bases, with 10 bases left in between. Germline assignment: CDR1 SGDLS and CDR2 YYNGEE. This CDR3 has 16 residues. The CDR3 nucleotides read TGTGCCAGCAGCGCACGGGGGACCTCTGGGGCCAACGTCCTGACTTTC. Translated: CASSARGTSGANVLTF. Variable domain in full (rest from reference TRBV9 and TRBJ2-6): DSGVTQTPKHLITATGQRVTLRCSPRSGDLSVYWYQQSLDQGLQFLIQYYNGEERAKGNILERFSAQQFPDLHSELNLSSLELGDSALYFCASSARGTSGANVLTFGAGSRLTVL.

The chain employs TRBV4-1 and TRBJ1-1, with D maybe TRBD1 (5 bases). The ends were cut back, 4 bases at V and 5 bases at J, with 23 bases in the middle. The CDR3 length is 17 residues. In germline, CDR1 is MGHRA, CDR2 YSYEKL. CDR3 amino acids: CASSRLSRGLKGTEAFF. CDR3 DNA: TGCGCCAGCAGCCGGCTTTCTCGCGGGTTAAAGGGGACTGAAGCTTTCTTT.

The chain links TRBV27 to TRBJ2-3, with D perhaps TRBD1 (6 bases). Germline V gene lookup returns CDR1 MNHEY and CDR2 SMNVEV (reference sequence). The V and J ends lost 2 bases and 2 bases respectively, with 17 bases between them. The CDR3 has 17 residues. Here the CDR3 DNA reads TGTGCCAGCAGTTTACCGTCCTTGGCAGGGGCCACAGATACGCAGTATTTT. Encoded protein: CASSLPSLAGATDTQYF.

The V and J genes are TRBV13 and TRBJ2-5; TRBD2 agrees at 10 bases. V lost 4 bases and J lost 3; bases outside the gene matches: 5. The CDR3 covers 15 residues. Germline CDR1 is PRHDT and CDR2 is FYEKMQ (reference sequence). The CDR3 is CASSSGTSEKETQYF. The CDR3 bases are TGTGCCAGCAGCTCCGGGACTAGCGAAAAAGAGACCCAGTACTTC.

CDR3 in DNA: TGTGCCAGCAGCCAAGATGCAGGGGGTAGCTCCTACAATGAGCAGTTCTTC. Translating gives CASSQDAGGSSYNEQFF. The chain recombines TRBV4-2 with TRBJ2-1; 7 bases line up with TRBD1. The CDR3 length is 17 residues. V shed 0 bases, J shed 0 bases, and the junction held 5 bases outside the gene matches. The germline CDR1 and CDR2 sequences are LGHNA and YNFKEQ.

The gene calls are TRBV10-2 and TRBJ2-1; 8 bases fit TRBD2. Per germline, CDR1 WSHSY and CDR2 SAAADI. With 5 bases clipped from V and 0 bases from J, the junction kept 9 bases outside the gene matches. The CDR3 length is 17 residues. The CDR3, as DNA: TGCGCCAGCAGTCAGTGGGGTCTAGCGGGCTCCTACAATGAGCAGTTCTTC. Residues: CASSQWGLAGSYNEQFF.

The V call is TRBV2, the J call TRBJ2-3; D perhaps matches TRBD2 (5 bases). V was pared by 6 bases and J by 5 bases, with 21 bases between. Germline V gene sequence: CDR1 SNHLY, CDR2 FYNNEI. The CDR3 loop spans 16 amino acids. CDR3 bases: TGTGCCAGCAGAGAAACTCGGGCCCGGGAACAAGATACGCAGTATTTT. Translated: CASRETRAREQDTQYF.

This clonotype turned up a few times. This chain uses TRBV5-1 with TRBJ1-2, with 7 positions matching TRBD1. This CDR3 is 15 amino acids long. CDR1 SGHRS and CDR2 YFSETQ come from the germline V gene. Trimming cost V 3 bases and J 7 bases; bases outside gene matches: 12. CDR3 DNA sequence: TGCGCCAGCAGCTCCCGACAGGGCGGAGCGTCTGGCTACACCTTC. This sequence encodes CASSSRQGGASGYTF.

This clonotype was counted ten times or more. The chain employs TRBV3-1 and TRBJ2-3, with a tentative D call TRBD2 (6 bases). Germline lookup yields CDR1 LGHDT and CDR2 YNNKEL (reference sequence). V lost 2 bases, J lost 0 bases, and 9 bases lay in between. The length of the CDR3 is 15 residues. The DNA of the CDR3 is TGTGCCAGCAGCCAACGCGGGGCCAGCACAGATACGCAGTATTTT. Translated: CASSQRGASTDTQYF.

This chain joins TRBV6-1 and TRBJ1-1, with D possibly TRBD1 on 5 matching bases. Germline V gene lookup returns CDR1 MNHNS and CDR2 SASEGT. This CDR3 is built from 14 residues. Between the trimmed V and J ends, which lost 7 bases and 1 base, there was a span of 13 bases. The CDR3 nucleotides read TGTGCCAGCAATAGCGGGGGATCGAACACTGAAGCTTTCTTT. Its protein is CASNSGGSNTEAFF.

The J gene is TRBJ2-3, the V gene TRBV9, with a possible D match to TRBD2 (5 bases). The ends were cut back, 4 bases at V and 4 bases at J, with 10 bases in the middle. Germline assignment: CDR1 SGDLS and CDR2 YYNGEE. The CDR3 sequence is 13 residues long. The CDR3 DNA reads TGTGCCAGCAGCAGGACTGTACCAGATACGCAGTATTTT. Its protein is CASSRTVPDTQYF.

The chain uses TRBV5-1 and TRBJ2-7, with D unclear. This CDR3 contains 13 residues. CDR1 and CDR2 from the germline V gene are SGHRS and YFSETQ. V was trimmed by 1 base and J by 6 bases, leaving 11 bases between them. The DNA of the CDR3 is TGCGCCAGCAGCTTGAGGGCGACACTCGAGCAGTACTTC. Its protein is CASSLRATLEQYF.

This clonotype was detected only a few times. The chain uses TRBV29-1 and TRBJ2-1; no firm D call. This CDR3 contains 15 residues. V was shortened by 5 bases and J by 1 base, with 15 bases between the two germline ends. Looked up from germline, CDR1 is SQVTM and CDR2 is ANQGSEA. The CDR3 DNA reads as TGCAGCGTTCCGGCGTCCAGTCGGTCCTACAATGAGCAGTTCTTC. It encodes CSVPASSRSYNEQFF.